This TCR beta chain is drawn from a study of CD8+CD57+ T cells in acquired aplastic anemia (dated by TCRdb to the late 2010s). Regarding the complete study: Extracted DNA from sorted CD4+ and CD8+ cells averaged approximately 3 ug, ranging from roughly 0.2 to 30 ug. An average of roughly 10 million reads for CD4+ cells and approximately 12 million reads for CD8+ cells was obtained from healthy donor samples. The full study reports these points: Around 28 CD8+ CDR3 sequences were found to be shared between patients and controls, but these sequences appeared to be highly expressed in patients and within the immunodominant clones of the patients. CD8+ Simpson's diversity did not differ significantly between patients and healthy controls (P=0.060).

The study deep-sequenced TCR repertoires of sorted CD4+ and CD8+ blood T cells from severe aplastic anemia patients and healthy subjects. Ficoll-Paque density gradient centrifugation was used to isolate peripheral blood mononuclear cells. Before DNA extraction, CD4+ and CD8+ T cells were sorted with FACS or magnetic beads. On this clonotype: Its antigen is not yet known. Qualities for individual bases were not recorded, and no much larger clone is one base off.

CDR1 and CDR2 were assigned from the germline V gene as MGHRA and YSYEKL. V is trimmed back by 5 bases and J by 6 bases, and the junction contains 6 bases that no gene match accounts for. Counted from cysteine to phenylalanine, this CDR3 has 14 amino acids. The DNA shown is the 42-base CDR3, in frame from base 1. TCR beta VDJ combination and CDR3 sequence profiling used genomic DNA as the template. TCR repertoire sequencing was run on an Illumina HiSeq 2000. Processing in the source paper ran as follows. TRBV/TRBJ rearrangement plots, CDR3 size and DJ length profiles, and Simpson's diversity index were used to evaluate the repertoires. The immunodominant clone was defined as the most abundant DNA sequence in deep sequencing data. CDR3 amino acid sequences were screened for sharing across subjects and compared with published repertoires and the VDJdb database. In-frame beta chains were kept once TCRdb had trimmed the public reads at Q25 with fastp and called clones with MiXCR. One record per CDR3 amino acid sequence lists the most common genes and DNA. TCRdb's processing, not the authors' own work, is the source of the V and J calls. Across this sample there are about 190,000 distinct CDR3 sequences, with less than 70% seen only once. The biggest ten clones account for about a sixth of the sample.

The sequence links TRBV4-1 to TRBJ1-2; 10 bases in the middle match TRBD1. The origin of this receptor is a human donor in good health, serving as a control. Material for sequencing was sorted CD4+, CD8+, or CD8+CD57+ T cells (not recorded which) from PBMCs. The CDR3 reads CASSTDRGRNGYTF. At the DNA level, the sequence is TGCGCCAGCAGCACCGACAGGGGGCGGAATGGCTACACCTTC.